Sequencing of this T cell receptor beta chain was carried out in a study of blood T cell repertoires in COVID-19. Study-wide background: Both acute and convalescent COVID-19 samples were obtained from the United States, Italy and Spain.

The CDR3 has 14 residues. With 10 bases clipped from V and 3 bases from J, the junction kept 7 bases outside the gene matches. From germline, CDR1 is LNHDA and CDR2 SQIVND (reference sequence). TCRdb's table, derived via immunoSEQ multiplex PCR, lists solely in-frame clones and lacks some. The table has roughly 110,000 clones, 80% to 90% seen once. The TCR was taken from a man between 40 and 49 years old with acute or convalescent COVID-19. Sequenced: peripheral blood. This chain uses TRBV19 with TRBJ1-1; TRBD1 matches at 11 bases. The CDR3 reads CATKGTGGHTEAFF. For the CDR3, the DNA is TGTGCCACAAAGGGGACAGGGGGGCACACTGAAGCTTTCTTT.